The present entry profiles one TCR beta chain with its context. Germline V lookup: CDR1 SGHVS, CDR2 FQNEAQ. V was clipped by 1 base and J by 0 bases, with 15 bases between them. The CDR3 loop spans 17 amino acids. In the original workflow: Amplified reference gene primers provided the basis for estimating nucleated cell counts. The method was immunoSEQ multiplex PCR; TCRdb's version includes in-frame clones alone and lacks a portion of them. V and J calls and clone size are given by that table; D and trimming were obtained from the DNA. Found here are 200,000 or so clones, over 70% of them singletons; the top ten hold 17%. This sample is part of a study of blood T cell repertoires in COVID-19. Study-wide context: The United States, Italy and Spain were the sources of the acute and convalescent COVID-19 samples. PBMCs, B-cell-depleted T cells, or T cells provided the cDNA or gDNA that made up the material.

This chain joins TRBV7-8 and TRBJ1-2; TRBD1 is a possible D gene (6 bases). This clonotype originated in a man between 60 and 75 years old with active or convalescent COVID-19. The sample taken for sequencing was peripheral blood. CDR3 in DNA: TGTGCCAGCAGCTTAGGGGGGGGCGGGCCAGCTAACTATGGCTACACCTTC. Residues: CASSLGGGGPANYGYTF.